One TCR beta chain is described in this entry. Its antigen is currently unknown. V was clipped by 5 bases and J by 6 bases, with 23 bases between them. The CDR3 has 16 residues. Germline lookup yields CDR1 SGHAT and CDR2 FQDESV (reference sequence). The TCR beta CDR3 regions underwent amplification using RNA transcripts as the source. The HTBI primer set drove a first-round RT-PCR of the TCR CDR3. TCRdb reprocessed the multiplex PCR reads via MiXCR and lists one record per CDR3 protein. The sample yields approximately 510,000 distinct CDR3 sequences, roughly 45% seen once. This entry comes from a study of T cells in Graves' hyperthyroidism and ophthalmopathy. General study points: Most thyroid-expanded clonotypes above 0.001 were also found in blood.

This chain joins TRBV11-1 and TRBJ2-7; D is possibly TRBD1 (6 bases). Sequenced: peripheral blood or thyroid tissue (not recorded which). The receptor was derived from an adult woman with Graves' disease, either hyperthyroidism or ophthalmopathy (not recorded which). In DNA, the CDR3 is TGTGCCAGCAGCCCCGCCGGTAGGGGGTTGTTTGGCGAGCAGTACTTC. Protein: CASSPAGRGLFGEQYF.